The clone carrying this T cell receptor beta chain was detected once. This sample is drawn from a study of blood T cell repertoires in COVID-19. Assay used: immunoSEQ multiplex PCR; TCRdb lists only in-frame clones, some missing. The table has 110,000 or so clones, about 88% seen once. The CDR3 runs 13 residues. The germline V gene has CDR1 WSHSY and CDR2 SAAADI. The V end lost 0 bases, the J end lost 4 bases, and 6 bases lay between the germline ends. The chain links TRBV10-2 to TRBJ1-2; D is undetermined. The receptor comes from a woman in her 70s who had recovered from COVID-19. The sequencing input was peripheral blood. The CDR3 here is CASSESTLYGYTF. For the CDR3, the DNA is TGCGCCAGCAGTGAGTCGACTCTCTATGGCTACACCTTC.